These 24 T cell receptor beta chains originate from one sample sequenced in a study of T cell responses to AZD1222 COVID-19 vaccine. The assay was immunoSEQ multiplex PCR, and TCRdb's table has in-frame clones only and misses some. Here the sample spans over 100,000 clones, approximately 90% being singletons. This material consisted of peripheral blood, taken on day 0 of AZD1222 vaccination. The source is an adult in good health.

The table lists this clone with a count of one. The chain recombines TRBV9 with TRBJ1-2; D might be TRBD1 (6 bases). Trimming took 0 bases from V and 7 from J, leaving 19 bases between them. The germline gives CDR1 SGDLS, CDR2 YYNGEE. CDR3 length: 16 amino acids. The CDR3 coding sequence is TGTGCCAGCAGCGTAGCTTTAACAGGGCTGGTTGGTGGCTACACCTTC. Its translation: CASSVALTGLVGGYTF. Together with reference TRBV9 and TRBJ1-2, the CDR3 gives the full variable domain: DSGVTQTPKHLITATGQRVTLRCSPRSGDLSVYWYQQSLDQGLQFLIQYYNGEERAKGNILERFSAQQFPDLHSELNLSSLELGDSALYFCASSVALTGLVGGYTFGSGTRLTVV.

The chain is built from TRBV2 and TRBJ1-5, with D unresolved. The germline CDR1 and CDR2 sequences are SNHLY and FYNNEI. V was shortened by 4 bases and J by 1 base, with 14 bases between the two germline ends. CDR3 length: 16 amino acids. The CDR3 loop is CASSVRSRRSNQPQHF. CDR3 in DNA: TGTGCCAGCAGTGTTAGGTCGAGAAGGAGCAATCAGCCCCAGCATTTT.

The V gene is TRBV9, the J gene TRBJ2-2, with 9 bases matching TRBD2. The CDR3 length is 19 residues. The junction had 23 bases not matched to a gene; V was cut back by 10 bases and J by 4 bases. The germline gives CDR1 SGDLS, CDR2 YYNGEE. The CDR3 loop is CARRGGGAGGKPSTGELFF. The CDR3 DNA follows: TGTGCCCGCCGCGGCGGGGGGGCGGGGGGGAAGCCGAGCACCGGGGAGCTGTTTTTT.

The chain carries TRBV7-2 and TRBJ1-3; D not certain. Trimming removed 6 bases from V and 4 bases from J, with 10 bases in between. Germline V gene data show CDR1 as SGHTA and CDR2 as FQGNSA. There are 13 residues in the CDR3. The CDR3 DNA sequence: TGTGCCAGCAGGCAGAGCTTGGGAAACACCATATATTTT. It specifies CASRQSLGNTIYF.

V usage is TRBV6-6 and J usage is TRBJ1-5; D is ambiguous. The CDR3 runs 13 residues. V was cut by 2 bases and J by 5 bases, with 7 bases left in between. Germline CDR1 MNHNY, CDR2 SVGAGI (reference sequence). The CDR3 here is CASSYNGDQPQHF. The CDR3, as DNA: TGTGCCAGCAGTTACAACGGGGATCAGCCCCAGCATTTT.

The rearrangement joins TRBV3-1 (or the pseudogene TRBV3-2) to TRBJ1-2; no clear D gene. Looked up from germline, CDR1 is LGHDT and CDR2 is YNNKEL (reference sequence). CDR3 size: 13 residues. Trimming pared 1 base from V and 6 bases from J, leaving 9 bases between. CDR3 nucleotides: TGTGCCAGCAGCCAAGTGCTAGGCCATGGCTACACCTTC. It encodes CASSQVLGHGYTF.

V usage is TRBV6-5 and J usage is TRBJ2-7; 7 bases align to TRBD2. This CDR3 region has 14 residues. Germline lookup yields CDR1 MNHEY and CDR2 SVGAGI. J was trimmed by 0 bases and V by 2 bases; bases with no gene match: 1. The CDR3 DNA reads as TGTGCCAGCAGTTACGGGGAGGGCTCCTACGAGCAGTACTTC. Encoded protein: CASSYGEGSYEQYF.

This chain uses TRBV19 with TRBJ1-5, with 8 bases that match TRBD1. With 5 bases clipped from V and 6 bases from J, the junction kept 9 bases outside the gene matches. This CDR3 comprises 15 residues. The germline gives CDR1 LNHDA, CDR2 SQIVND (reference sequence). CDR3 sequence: CASSFLDRVGQPQHF. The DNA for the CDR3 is TGTGCCAGTAGTTTCCTGGACAGGGTTGGTCAGCCCCAGCATTTT.

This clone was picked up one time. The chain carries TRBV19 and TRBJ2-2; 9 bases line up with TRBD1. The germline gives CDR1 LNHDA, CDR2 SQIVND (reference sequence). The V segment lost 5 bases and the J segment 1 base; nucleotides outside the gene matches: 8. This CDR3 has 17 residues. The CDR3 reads CASSATGTGKNTGELFF. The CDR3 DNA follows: TGTGCCAGTAGTGCCACCGGGACAGGGAAGAACACCGGGGAGCTGTTTTTT.

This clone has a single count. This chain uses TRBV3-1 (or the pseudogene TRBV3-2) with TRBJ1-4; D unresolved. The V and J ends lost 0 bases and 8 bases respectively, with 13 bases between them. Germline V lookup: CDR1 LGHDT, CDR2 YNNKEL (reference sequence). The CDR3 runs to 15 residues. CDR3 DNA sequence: TGTGCCAGCAGCCAAGATCCGGCAGGTGGAGAAAAACTGTTTTTT. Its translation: CASSQDPAGGEKLFF.

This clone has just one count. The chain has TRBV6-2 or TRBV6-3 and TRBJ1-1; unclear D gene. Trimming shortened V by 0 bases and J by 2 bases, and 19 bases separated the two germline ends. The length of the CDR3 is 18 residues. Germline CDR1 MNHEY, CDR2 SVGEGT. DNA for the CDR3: TGTGCCAGCAGTTACTCGAAATTATTGGGCAAGGAAAACACTGAAGCTTTCTTT. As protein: CASSYSKLLGKENTEAFF.

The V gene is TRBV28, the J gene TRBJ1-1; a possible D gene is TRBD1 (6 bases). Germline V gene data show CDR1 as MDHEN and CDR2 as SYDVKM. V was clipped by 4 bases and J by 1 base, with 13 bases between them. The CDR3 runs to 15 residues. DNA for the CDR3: TGTGCCAGCAGTTCAGGGGCCGGGAAGAACACTGAAGCTTTCTTT. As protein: CASSSGAGKNTEAFF.

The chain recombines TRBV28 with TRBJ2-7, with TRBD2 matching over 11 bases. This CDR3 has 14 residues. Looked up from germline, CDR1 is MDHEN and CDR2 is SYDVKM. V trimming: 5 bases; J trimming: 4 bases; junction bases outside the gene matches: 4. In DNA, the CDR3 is TGTGCCAGCAGTCCGCTAGCGGGGGGTTACGAGCAGTACTTC. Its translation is CASSPLAGGYEQYF. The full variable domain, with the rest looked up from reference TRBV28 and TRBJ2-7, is DVKVTQSSRYLVKRTGEKVFLECVQDMDHENMFWYRQDPGLGLRLIYFSYDVKMKEKGDIPEGYSVSREKKERFSLILESASTNQTSMYLCASSPLAGGYEQYFGPGTRLTVT.

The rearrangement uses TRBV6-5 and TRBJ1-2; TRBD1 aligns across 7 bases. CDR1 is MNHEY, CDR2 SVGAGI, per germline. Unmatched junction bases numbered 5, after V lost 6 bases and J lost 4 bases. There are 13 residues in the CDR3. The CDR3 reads CASSDRAGYGYTF. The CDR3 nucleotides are TGTGCCAGCAGCGACAGGGCGGGCTATGGCTACACCTTC.

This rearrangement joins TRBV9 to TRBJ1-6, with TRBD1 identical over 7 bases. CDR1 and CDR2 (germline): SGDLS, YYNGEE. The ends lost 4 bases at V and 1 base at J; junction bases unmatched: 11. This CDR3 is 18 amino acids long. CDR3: CASSTRQGGPSYNSPLHF. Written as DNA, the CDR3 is TGTGCCAGCAGCACCCGACAGGGTGGTCCTTCCTATAATTCACCCCTCCACTTT.

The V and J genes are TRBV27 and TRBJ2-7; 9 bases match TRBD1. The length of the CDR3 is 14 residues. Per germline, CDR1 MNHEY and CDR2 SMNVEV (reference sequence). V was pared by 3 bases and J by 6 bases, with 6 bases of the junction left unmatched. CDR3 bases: TGTGCCAGCAGTTTCTCCGGGACAGGGACCGAGCAGTACTTC. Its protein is CASSFSGTGTEQYF.

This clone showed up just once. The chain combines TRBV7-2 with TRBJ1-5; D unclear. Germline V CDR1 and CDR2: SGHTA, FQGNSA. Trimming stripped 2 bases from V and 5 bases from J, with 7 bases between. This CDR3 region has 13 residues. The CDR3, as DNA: TGTGCCAGCAGCTTATTCTCCTATCAGCCCCAGCATTTT. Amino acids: CASSLFSYQPQHF.

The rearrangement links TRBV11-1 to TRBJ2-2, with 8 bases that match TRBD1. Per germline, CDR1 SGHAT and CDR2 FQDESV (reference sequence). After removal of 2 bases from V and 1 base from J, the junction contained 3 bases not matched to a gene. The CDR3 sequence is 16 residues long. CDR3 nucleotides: TGTGCCAGCAGCTTACTACAGGGGGAGAACACCGGGGAGCTGTTTTTT. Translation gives CASSLLQGENTGELFF. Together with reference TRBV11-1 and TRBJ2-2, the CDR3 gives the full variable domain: EAEVAQSPRYKITEKSQAVAFWCDPISGHATLYWYRQILGQGPELLVQFQDESVVDDSQLPKDRFSAERLKGVDSTLKIQPAELGDSAMYLCASSLLQGENTGELFFGEGSRLTVL.

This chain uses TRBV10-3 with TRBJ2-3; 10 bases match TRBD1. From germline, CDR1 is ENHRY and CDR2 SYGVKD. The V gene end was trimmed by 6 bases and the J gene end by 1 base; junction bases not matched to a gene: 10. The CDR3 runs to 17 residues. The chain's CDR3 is CAIRILGGTGGTDTQYF. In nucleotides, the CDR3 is TGTGCCATCAGGATCCTCGGGGGGACAGGGGGCACAGATACGCAGTATTTT.

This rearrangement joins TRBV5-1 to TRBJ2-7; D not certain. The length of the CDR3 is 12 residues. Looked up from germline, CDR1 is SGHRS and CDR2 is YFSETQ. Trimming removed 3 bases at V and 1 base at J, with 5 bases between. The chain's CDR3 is CASSSPSYEQYF. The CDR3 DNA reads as TGCGCCAGCAGCTCCCCTTCCTACGAGCAGTACTTC.

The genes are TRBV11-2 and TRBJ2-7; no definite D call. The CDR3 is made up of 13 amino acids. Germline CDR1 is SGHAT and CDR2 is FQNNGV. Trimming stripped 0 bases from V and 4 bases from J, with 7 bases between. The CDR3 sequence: CASSLDPIYEQYF. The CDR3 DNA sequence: TGTGCCAGCAGCTTAGATCCCATTTACGAGCAGTACTTC.

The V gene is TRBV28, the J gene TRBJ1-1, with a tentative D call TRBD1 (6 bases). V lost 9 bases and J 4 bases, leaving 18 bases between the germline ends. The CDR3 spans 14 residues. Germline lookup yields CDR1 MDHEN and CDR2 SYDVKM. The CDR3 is CASITGQFSTEAFF. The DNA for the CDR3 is TGTGCCAGTATTACTGGACAGTTTTCCACTGAAGCTTTCTTT.

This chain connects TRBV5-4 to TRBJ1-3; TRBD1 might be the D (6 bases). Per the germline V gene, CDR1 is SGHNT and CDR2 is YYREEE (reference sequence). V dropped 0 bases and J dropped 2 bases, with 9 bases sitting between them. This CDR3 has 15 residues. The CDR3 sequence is CASSLDGGPGNTIYF. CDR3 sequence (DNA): TGTGCCAGCAGCTTGGATGGGGGCCCTGGAAACACCATATATTTT.

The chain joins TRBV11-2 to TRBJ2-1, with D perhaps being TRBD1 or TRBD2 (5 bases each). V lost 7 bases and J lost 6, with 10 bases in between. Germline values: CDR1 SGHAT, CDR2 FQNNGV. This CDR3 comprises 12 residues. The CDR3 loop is CASNEGSNEQFF. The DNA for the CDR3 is TGTGCCAGCAATGAGGGGTCCAATGAGCAGTTCTTC.